The sequence of this T cell receptor (beta chain) was determined in a study of T-cell reconstitution after alpha-beta-depleted transplantation in children. In its sample, this clonotype was seen many times. The CDR3 totals 14 residues. V lost 5 bases and J lost 4, with 14 bases in between. The library targeted TCRbeta and was prepared with unique molecular identifiers. TCRdb analysed the PCR reads with MiXCR anew, one entry per CDR3 protein. The sample carries 550,000 to 600,000 distinct CDR3 sequences, 20% to 25% recorded once. This TCR came from a boy in the first two years of life who had a stem cell transplant for acute myeloid leukemia, so the T cells may come from the graft donor. Sequences were derived from PBMCs, mostly from graft donor cells, sampled 360 days after TCRalphabeta/CD19-depleted stem cell transplant. The chain links TRBV12-3 or TRBV12-4 to TRBJ1-2; D remains ambiguous. The CDR3 DNA reads TGTGCCAGCAGTGACCCGGTGCCCCCCTATGGCTACACCTTC. Amino acids: CASSDPVPPYGYTF.